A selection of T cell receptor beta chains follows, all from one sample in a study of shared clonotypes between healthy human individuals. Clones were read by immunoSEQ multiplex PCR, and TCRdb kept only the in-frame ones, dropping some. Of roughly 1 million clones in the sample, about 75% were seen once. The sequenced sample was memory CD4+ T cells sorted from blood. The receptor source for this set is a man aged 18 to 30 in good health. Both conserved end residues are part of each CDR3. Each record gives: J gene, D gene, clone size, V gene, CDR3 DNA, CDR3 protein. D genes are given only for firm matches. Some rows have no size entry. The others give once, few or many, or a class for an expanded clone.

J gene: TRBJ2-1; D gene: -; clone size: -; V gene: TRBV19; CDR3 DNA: TGTGCCAGTAGTTTAAGGGAAGGGGCGGGAACCTACAATGAGCAGTTCTTC; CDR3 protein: CASSLREGAGTYNEQFF
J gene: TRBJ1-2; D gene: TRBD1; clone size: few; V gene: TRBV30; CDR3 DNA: TGTGCCTGGAGCTTGGGACAGGGAATGGATGGCTACACCTTC; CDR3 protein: CAWSLGQGMDGYTF
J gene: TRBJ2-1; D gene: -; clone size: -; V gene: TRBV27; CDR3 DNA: TGTGCCAGCAGTCCATACGGGGACGGATCTTACAATGAGCAGTTCTTC; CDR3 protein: CASSPYGDGSYNEQFF
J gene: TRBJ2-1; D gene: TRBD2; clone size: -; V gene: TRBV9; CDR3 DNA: TGTGCCAGCAGCGTACTAGCGGCGGCCTACAATGAGCAGTTCTTC; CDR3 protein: CASSVLAAAYNEQFF
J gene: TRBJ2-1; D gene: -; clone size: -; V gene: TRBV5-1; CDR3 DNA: TGCGCCAGCAGCTCGGATCAACCCCCCTACAATGAGCAGTTCTTC; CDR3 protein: CASSSDQPPYNEQFF
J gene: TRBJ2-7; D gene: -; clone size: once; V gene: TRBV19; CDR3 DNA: TGTGCCAGTAGTGCCTCCCAAGACTCGTCCGGTTACGAGCAGTACTTC; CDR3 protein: CASSASQDSSGYEQYF
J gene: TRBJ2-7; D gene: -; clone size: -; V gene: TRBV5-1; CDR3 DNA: TGCGCCAGCAGCTTGGGATTGACCACAGACTACGAGCAGTACTTC; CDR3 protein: CASSLGLTTDYEQYF
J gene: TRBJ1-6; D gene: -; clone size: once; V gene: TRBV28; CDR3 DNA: TGTGCCAGCAGCTCCGGGGCCTCGCGGTCACCCCTCCACTTT; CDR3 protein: CASSSGASRSPLHF
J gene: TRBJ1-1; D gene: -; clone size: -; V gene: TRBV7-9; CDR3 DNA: TGTGCCAGCAGCGCACCCGCCGGGCTTGAAGCTTTCTTT; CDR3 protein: CASSAPAGLEAFF
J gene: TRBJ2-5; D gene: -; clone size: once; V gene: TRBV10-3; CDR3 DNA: TGTGCCATCAGTGAGTTCGGGGGAGAGACCCAGTACTTC; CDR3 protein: CAISEFGGETQYF
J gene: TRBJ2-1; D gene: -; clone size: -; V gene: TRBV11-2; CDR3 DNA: TGTGCCAGCAGCGTAGACAGCGGGCTCTACAATGAGCAGTTCTTC; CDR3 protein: CASSVDSGLYNEQFF
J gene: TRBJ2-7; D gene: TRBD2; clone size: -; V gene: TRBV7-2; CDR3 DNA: TGTGCCAGCAGCCCGCCAAATAGCGGGCGGTACGAGCAGTACTTC; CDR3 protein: CASSPPNSGRYEQYF
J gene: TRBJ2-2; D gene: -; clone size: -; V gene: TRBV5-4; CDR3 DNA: TGTGCCAGCAGCCACTTAATCATTCTCGGGTGGACGCGTCACACCGGGGAGCTGTTTTTT; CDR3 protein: CASSHLIILGWTRHTGELFF
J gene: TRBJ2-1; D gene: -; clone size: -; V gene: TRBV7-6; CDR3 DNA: TGTGCCAGCAGCTCATTGGGGGTAAATGAGCAGTTCTTC; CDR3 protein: CASSSLGVNEQFF
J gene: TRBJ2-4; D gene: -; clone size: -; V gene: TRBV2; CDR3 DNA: TGTGCCGGAGGGGTAGACCCAGACATTCAGTACTTC; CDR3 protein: CAGGVDPDIQYF
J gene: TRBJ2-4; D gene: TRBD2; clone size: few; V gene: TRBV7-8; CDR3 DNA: TGTGCCAGCAGCCCAGGACTAGCGGGAGAGGGGCGGACCTACAAAAACATTCAGTACTTC; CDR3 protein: CASSPGLAGEGRTYKNIQYF
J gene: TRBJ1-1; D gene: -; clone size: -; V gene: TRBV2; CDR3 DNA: TGTGCCAGCAGTGAGTCCGTGATGGGTGAAGCTTTCTTT; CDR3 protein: CASSESVMGEAFF
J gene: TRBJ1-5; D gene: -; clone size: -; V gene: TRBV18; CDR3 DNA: TGTGCCAGCTCACTCTACAGGGATCAGCCCCAGCATTTT; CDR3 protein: CASSLYRDQPQHF
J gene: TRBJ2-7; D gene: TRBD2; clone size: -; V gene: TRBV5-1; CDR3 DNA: TGCGCCAGCTCTACCTCTAGCGGGGGGCCCTACGAGCAGTACTTC; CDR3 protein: CASSTSSGGPYEQYF
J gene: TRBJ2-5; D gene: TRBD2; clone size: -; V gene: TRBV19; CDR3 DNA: TGTGCCAGTAGTGTGACTAGCGGGAAGGGTGAGACCCAGTACTTC; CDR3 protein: CASSVTSGKGETQYF
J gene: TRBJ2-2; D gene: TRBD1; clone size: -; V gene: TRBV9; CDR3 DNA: TGTGCCAGCAGCAAAAAGCCTCTCGACAGGGTGAACACCGGGGAGCTGTTTTTT; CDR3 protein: CASSKKPLDRVNTGELFF
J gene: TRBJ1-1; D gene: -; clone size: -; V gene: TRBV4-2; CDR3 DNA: TGTGCCAGCAGCCAAGATGGAACTGAAGCTTTCTTT; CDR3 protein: CASSQDGTEAFF
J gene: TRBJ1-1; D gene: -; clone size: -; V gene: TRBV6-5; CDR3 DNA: TGTGCCAGCAGTTACTCCCTGAACACTGAAGCTTTCTTT; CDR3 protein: CASSYSLNTEAFF
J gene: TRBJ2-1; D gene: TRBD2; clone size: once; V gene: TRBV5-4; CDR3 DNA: TGTGCCAGCAGCGTGACTAGCGCTGACAATGAGCAGTTCTTC; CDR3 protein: CASSVTSADNEQFF
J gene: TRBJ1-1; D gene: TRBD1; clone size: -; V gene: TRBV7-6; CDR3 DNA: TGTGCCAGCAGCCCGGGACAGATGAACACTGAAGCTTTCTTT; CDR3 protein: CASSPGQMNTEAFF
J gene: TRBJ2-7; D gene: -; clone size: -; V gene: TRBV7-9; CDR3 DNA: TGTGCCAGCAGCCCAGGGGGAGGGGCCCCCTACGAGCAGTACTTC; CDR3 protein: CASSPGGGAPYEQYF
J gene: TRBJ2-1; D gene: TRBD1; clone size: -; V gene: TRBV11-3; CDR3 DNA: TGTGCCAGCAGCTTAGGGACCGGGACAGGGACGAACAATGAGCAGTTCTTC; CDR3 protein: CASSLGTGTGTNNEQFF
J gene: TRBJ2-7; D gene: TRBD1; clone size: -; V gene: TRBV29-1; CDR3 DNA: TGCAGCGTTTCGACAGGGACCGACGAGCAGTACTTC; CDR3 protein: CSVSTGTDEQYF